Listed below are T cell receptor beta chains from one sample, sequenced in a study of blood T cell repertoires in COVID-19. Sequenced by immunoSEQ multiplex PCR; TCRdb stores in-frame clones only, minus some. The profile covers roughly 230,000 clones, with 80% to 85% appearing a single time and around 4% taken by the ten largest. Sequencing input: peripheral blood. The source of these receptors is a man between 45 and 60 years old with active or convalescent COVID-19. Both conserved end residues are part of each CDR3. The order of the fields is clone size, D gene, J gene, V gene, CDR3 DNA, CDR3 protein. D genes are given only for firm matches. Part of the rows lack a size; the others show once, few, many or a class for expanded clones.

>-|-|TRBJ2-3|TRBV27
TGTGCCAGCAGTCCCCACCTGGCGGGGGCCGTGTATACGCAGTATTTT
CASSPHLAGAVYTQYF
>-|TRBD2|TRBJ2-1|TRBV29-1
TGCAGCGTTGGGCCTAGCGGGGGCAATGAGCAGTTCTTC
CSVGPSGGNEQFF
>-|-|TRBJ1-6|TRBV13
TGTGCCAGCAGCGCCTCAAGACAGACCTATAATTCACCCCTCCACTTT
CASSASRQTYNSPLHF
>-|-|TRBJ1-4|TRBV12-3/TRBV12-4
TGTGCCAGCAGTTACCAGGAAGGAGGAAAACTGTTTTTT
CASSYQEGGKLFF
>-|TRBD1|TRBJ1-2|TRBV5-1
TGCGCCAGCAGCTTGGACGGACAGGGCGCCTATGGCTACACCTTC
CASSLDGQGAYGYTF
>-|TRBD1|TRBJ1-2|TRBV7-9
TGTGCCAGCAGCTTACGAGGGACAGGGGGCAATGCGGGCTACACCTTC
CASSLRGTGGNAGYTF
>-|TRBD2|TRBJ2-3|TRBV5-6
TGTGCCAGCAGCCGAAGACTAGCGGGGGACCTCACAGATACGCAGTATTTT
CASSRRLAGDLTDTQYF
>-|-|TRBJ2-6|TRBV6-5
TGTGCCAGCAGTTCAGTGGGCGTCCCTGGGGCCAACGTCCTGACTTTC
CASSSVGVPGANVLTF
>-|TRBD2|TRBJ2-5|TRBV28
TGTGCCAGCAGTCCAGGGACTAGCGGGGGACAAGAGACCCAGTACTTC
CASSPGTSGGQETQYF
>-|TRBD1|TRBJ1-2|TRBV5-3
TGTGCCAGAAGGTCGGACAGGGAAAGGGATGGCTACACCTTC
CARRSDRERDGYTF
>-|-|TRBJ1-5|TRBV30
TGTGCCTGGAGTGTCTCCGGCGGGCAGCCCCAGCATTTT
CAWSVSGGQPQHF
>-|-|TRBJ2-2|TRBV7-2
TGTGCCAGCAGCTTATGGACAACGAACACCGGGGAGCTGTTTTTT
CASSLWTTNTGELFF
>-|-|TRBJ1-1|TRBV2
TGTGCCAGCAGTGTGGGTGACGGGGACACTGAAGCTTTCTTT
CASSVGDGDTEAFF
>few|TRBD1|TRBJ1-6|TRBV2
TGTGCCAGCCAACCCAGGGGACAGGGGAGTTCACCCCTCCACTTT
CASQPRGQGSSPLHF
>-|TRBD1|TRBJ2-7|TRBV28
TGTGCCAGCAGCCAGCCGGGACAGATTACCTACGAGCAGTACTTC
CASSQPGQITYEQYF
>-|TRBD1|TRBJ1-6|TRBV25-1
TGTTCCGACGACAGGGGCAATTCACCCCTCCACTTT
CSDDRGNSPLHF
>-|-|TRBJ2-3|TRBV5-4
TGTGCCAGCAGCTTTAGGAGAGGTTCCACAGATACGCAGTATTTT
CASSFRRGSTDTQYF
>-|TRBD1|TRBJ1-6|TRBV9
TGTGCCAGCAGCGTAGGACAGGGGAATTCACCCCTCCACTTT
CASSVGQGNSPLHF
>-|TRBD1|TRBJ1-1|TRBV12-3/TRBV12-4
TGTGCCAGCAGTTTTTCAGGGGGCACTGAAGCTTTCTTT
CASSFSGGTEAFF
>-|TRBD2|TRBJ2-2|TRBV7-2
TGTGCCATCCACTCAGCGGGGGGGAACGTTCCCGGGGAGCTGTTTTTT
CAIHSAGGNVPGELFF
>-|-|TRBJ1-2|TRBV7-2
TGTGCCAGCAGCCCCGCAGCTAACTATGGCTACACCTTC
CASSPAANYGYTF
>-|-|TRBJ2-1|TRBV3-1/TRBV3-2
TGTGCCAGCGACGGAGTAGGGGGTCTGTTCTTC
CASDGVGGLFF
>few|-|TRBJ1-6|TRBV2
TGTGCCAGTCAGCCTGGGGGCGCCTATAATTCACCCCTCCACTTT
CASQPGGAYNSPLHF
>once|TRBD2|TRBJ2-7|TRBV28
TGTGCCAGCAGGACGGGGGGGTCAAGCTCCTACGAGCAGTACTTC
CASRTGGSSSYEQYF
>-|TRBD1|TRBJ1-4|TRBV5-1
TGCGCCAGCAGCTCCAACAGGGGGCGGGGAGCTAATGAAAAACTGTTTTTT
CASSSNRGRGANEKLFF
>-|TRBD1|TRBJ2-7|TRBV16
TGTGCCAGCAGCCGTGGGAACAGGGGTATGGGCTACGAGCAGTACTTC
CASSRGNRGMGYEQYF
>-|-|TRBJ1-2|TRBV30
TGTGCCTGGAGTGTACAGGCAGGGGACAACTATGGCTACACCTTC
CAWSVQAGDNYGYTF
>-|-|TRBJ1-4|TRBV5-1
TGCGCCAGCAGCTTATCCGCAGCAACTAATGAAAAACTGTTTTTT
CASSLSAATNEKLFF
>-|TRBD1|TRBJ1-2|TRBV28
TGTGCCAGCAGTTCACCGGGACAGATTCTCGATGATGATGGCTACACCTTC
CASSSPGQILDDDGYTF
>-|TRBD1|TRBJ1-5|TRBV7-9
TGTGCCAGCAGCTTAGCGGGACAGGGCGGTCAGCCCCAGCATTTT
CASSLAGQGGQPQHF
>-|-|TRBJ1-1|TRBV28
TGTGCCAGCGGAAACCAGGGGAACACTGAAGCTTTCTTT
CASGNQGNTEAFF
>once|TRBD1|TRBJ2-1|TRBV6-2/TRBV6-3
TGTGCCAGCAGTGACCGGGACAGGGCGGGCAATGAGCAGTTCTTC
CASSDRDRAGNEQFF
>-|TRBD2|TRBJ2-3|TRBV27
TGTGCCAGCAGTCTTCCTAGCGGGGGGGGCACAGATACGCAGTATTTT
CASSLPSGGGTDTQYF
>-|TRBD1|TRBJ2-1|TRBV5-6
TGTGCCAGCAGCAGCGACAGGGGGTCCCCCTACAATGAGCAGTTCTTC
CASSSDRGSPYNEQFF
>-|-|TRBJ2-7|TRBV24-1
TGTGCCACCAGTGATGCCGGGACTGGGGCCTACGAGCAGTACTTC
CATSDAGTGAYEQYF
>-|TRBD1|TRBJ2-7|TRBV6-6
TGTGCCAGCCGCGAAAGACAGGGGGCTCGGAACGAGCAGTACTTC
CASRERQGARNEQYF
>-|-|TRBJ1-4|TRBV30
TGTGCCTGGAGTTTAAGGAGGGGTTCAGGTGAAAAACTGTTTTTT
CAWSLRRGSGEKLFF
>few|TRBD1|TRBJ2-7|TRBV28
TGTGCCAGCAGTTTGTACAGGGGGGTCAACGAGCAGTACTTC
CASSLYRGVNEQYF
>-|-|TRBJ1-1|TRBV5-4
TGTGCCAGCAGCTTAAAACAGAACACTGAAGCTTTCTTT
CASSLKQNTEAFF
>-|-|TRBJ1-6|TRBV7-2
TGTGCCAGCAGCCGCAGTAATTCACCCCTCCACTTT
CASSRSNSPLHF
>-|-|TRBJ1-2|TRBV5-1
TGCGCCAGCAGCCCGCGGACAACGCAAAACTATGGCTACACCTTC
CASSPRTTQNYGYTF
>once|-|TRBJ2-6|TRBV11-2
TGTGCCAGCAGCCCTCAGGGGAACGCTGGGGCCAACGTCCTGACTTTC
CASSPQGNAGANVLTF
>-|TRBD1|TRBJ2-7|TRBV18
TGTGCCAGCTCACCGGGACAGATAAACGAGCAGTACTTC
CASSPGQINEQYF
>-|TRBD1|TRBJ1-5|TRBV7-6
TGTGCCAGCAGCTTAGGGACAGGGGGCGCTGGGCAGCCCCAGCATTTT
CASSLGTGGAGQPQHF
>-|-|TRBJ1-6|TRBV28
TGTGCCAGCAGCACAGTGGCCAATTCACCCCTCCACTTT
CASSTVANSPLHF
>-|TRBD1|TRBJ1-2|TRBV2
TGTGCCAGCTCGGACAGGGGGGACTATGGCTACACCTTC
CASSDRGDYGYTF
>few|-|TRBJ1-6|TRBV19
TGTGCCAGTAGTGTCCCAGGGACATTTGGCAATTCACCCCTCCACTTT
CASSVPGTFGNSPLHF
>-|-|TRBJ2-5|TRBV7-8
TGTGCCAGCAGCTTAGGGGAGACAGGCAGGGAGACCCAGTACTTC
CASSLGETGRETQYF
>-|-|TRBJ1-2|TRBV5-1
TGCGCCAGCAGCCCCTCGTTTGAGGTTTACACCTTC
CASSPSFEVYTF
>-|-|TRBJ2-5|TRBV2
TGTGCCAGCAGTTACAGATCCGGGACTCAAGAGACCCAGTACTTC
CASSYRSGTQETQYF
>-|TRBD1|TRBJ2-6|TRBV19
TGTGCCAGTAGTAAGGGACAGGCCTCTGGGGCCAACGTCCTGACTTTC
CASSKGQASGANVLTF
>few|-|TRBJ1-1|TRBV4-2
TGTGCCAGCAGCCAAGATCTAATAATGAACACTGAAGCTTTCTTT
CASSQDLIMNTEAFF
>-|-|TRBJ1-2|TRBV6-2/TRBV6-3
TGTGCCAGCAGTTACCCCCTCGGCTACACCTTC
CASSYPLGYTF
>-|TRBD1|TRBJ1-1|TRBV5-1
TGCGCCAGCAGCCCCATTCGGACAGGGGTGATGACTGAAGCTTTCTTT
CASSPIRTGVMTEAFF
>-|TRBD2|TRBJ2-5|TRBV11-2
TGTGCCAGCAGCTTAGACAGCGGGGGGCACGGAGAGACCCAGTACTTC
CASSLDSGGHGETQYF